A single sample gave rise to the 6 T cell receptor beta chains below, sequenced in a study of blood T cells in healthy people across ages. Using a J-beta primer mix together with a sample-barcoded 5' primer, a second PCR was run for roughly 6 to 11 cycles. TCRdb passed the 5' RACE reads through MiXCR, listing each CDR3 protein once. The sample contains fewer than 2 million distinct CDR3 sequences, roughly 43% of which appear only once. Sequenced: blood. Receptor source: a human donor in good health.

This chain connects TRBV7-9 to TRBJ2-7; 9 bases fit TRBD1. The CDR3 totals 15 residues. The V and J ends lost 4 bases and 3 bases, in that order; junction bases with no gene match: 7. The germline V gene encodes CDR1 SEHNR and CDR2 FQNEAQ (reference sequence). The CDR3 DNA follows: TGTGCCAGCAGCTACCCGGGACAGGGTCTCTACGAGCAGTACTTC. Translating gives CASSYPGQGLYEQYF.

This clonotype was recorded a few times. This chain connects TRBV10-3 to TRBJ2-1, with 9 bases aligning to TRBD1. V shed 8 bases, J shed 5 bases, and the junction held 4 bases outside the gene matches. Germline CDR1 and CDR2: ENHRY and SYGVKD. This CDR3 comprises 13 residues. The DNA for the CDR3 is TGTGCCATCGGGGACAGGGAGGACAATGAGCAGTTCTTC. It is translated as CAIGDREDNEQFF.

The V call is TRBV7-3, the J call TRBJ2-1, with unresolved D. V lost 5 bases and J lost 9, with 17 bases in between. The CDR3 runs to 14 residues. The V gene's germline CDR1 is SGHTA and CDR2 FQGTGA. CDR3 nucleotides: TGTGCCAGCAGCCCCCGTGCCACCTACGGTGAGCAGTTCTTC. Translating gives CASSPRATYGEQFF.

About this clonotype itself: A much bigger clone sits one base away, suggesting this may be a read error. The CDR3: CAISELGGQAVETQYF. CDR3 nucleotides: TGTGCCATCAGTGAGTTAGGTGGACAGGCCGTGGAGACCCAGTACTTC. This rearrangement joins TRBV10-3 to TRBJ2-7; TRBD1 agrees at 7 bases. The end of the DNA is better explained by TRBJ2-5, so the J call may be wrong. CDR3 size: 16 residues. Germline values: CDR1 ENHRY, CDR2 SYGVKD.

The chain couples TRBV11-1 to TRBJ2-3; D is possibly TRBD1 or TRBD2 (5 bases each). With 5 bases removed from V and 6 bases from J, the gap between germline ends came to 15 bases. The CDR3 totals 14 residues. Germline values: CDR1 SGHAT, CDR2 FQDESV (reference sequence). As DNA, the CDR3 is TGTGCCAGCAGCCCAAATGACAGCGGCGATACGCAGTATTTT. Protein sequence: CASSPNDSGDTQYF.

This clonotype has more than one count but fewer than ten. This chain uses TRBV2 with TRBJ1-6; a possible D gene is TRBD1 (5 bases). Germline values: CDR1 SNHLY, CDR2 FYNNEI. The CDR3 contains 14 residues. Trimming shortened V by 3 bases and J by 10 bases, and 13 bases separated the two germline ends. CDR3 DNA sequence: TGTGCCAGCAGTGATTTGCAGGGAGACTCACCCCTCCACTTT. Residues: CASSDLQGDSPLHF.